The clone carrying this T cell receptor (beta chain) has just one count. This sample was included in a study of CXCR3 chemokines and chemotherapy response in bladder cancer. MiXCR, run by TCRdb on the PCR reads, gives a single entry per CDR3 protein. This table has around 5,000 distinct CDR3 sequences, under 15% appearing once. The sequence came from a human donor with bladder cancer that responded to neoadjuvant chemotherapy. Collection took place from a patient whose treatment included neoadjuvant chemotherapy.

In DNA form, the CDR3 reads TGTGCCACCAGTGACCTAAGACTAGCGGGGGCCTACAATGAGCAGTTCTTC. It translates to CATSDLRLAGAYNEQFF. The chain uses TRBV24-1 and TRBJ2-1; 12 nucleotides agree with TRBD2. This CDR3 spans 17 amino acids. V was clipped by 4 bases and J by 2 bases; unmatched bases: 5. From germline, CDR1 is KGHDR and CDR2 SFDVKD.